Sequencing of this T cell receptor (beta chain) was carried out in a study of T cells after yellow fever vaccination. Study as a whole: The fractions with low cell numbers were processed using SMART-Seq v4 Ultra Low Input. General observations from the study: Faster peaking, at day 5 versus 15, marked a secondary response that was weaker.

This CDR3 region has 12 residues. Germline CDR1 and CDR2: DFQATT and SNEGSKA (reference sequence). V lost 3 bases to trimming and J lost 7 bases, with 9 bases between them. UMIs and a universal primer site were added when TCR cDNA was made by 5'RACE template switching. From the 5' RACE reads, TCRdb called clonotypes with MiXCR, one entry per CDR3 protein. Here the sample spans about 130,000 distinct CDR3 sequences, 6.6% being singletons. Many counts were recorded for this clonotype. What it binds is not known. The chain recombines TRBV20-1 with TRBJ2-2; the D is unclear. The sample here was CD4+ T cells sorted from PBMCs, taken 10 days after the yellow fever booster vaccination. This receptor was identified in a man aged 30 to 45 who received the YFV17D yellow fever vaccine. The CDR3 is CSASRVGGELFF. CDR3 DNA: TGCAGTGCTAGTAGGGTTGGCGGGGAGCTGTTTTTT.